This is a list of T cell receptor beta chains from one sample in a study of somatic mutations in cytotoxic T cells in rheumatoid arthritis. Profiling relied on immunoSEQ multiplex PCR, and the TCRdb table lists in-frame clones only, not all of them. The data contain 15,000 or so clones, roughly 86% of them singletons. Sequences were obtained from CD8+ T cells sorted from blood. Source of these receptors: a woman between 45 and 65 years old with rheumatoid arthritis. Each CDR3 is given with its conserved first and last residue. A D gene is named only where the DNA matches it firmly. Not every row has a clone size; where given, it reads once, few, many or a size class.

J: TRBJ2-1
D: NA
V: TRBV27
size: NA
CDR3: CASSFTSPTYNEQFF
DNA: TGTGCCAGCAGCTTTACTAGCCCTACTTACAATGAGCAGTTCTTC

J: TRBJ2-7
D: TRBD2
V: TRBV7-9
size: NA
CDR3: CASSFAGVTPNEYF
DNA: TGTGCCAGCAGCTTTGCGGGAGTAACCCCAAACGAGTACTTC

J: TRBJ2-2
D: NA
V: TRBV13
size: NA
CDR3: CASSFSGTSTGELFF
DNA: TGTGCCAGCAGTTTTTCCGGGACGAGCACCGGGGAGCTGTTTTTT

J: TRBJ1-1
D: NA
V: TRBV6-5
size: NA
CDR3: CASSPGLPYTFF
DNA: TGTGCCAGCAGCCCGGGACTGCCGTATACTTTCTTT

J: TRBJ2-2
D: NA
V: TRBV7-6
size: NA
CDR3: CASSLVIAEVTTGELFF
DNA: TGTGCCAGCAGCTTAGTTATTGCGGAAGTTACTACCGGGGAGCTGTTTTTT

J: TRBJ1-1
D: NA
V: TRBV4-1
size: NA
CDR3: CASSQDQAGYTEAFF
DNA: TGCGCCAGCAGCCAAGATCAGGCGGGGTACACTGAAGCTTTCTTT

J: TRBJ1-6
D: NA
V: TRBV7-9
size: NA
CDR3: CASSPSSYNSPLHF
DNA: TGTGCCAGCAGCCCCAGCTCCTATAATTCACCCCTCCACTTT

J: TRBJ2-7
D: NA
V: TRBV7-3
size: few
CDR3: CASSFSRGHEQYF
DNA: TGTGCCAGCAGCTTTTCCAGGGGCCACGAGCAGTACTTC

J: TRBJ2-2
D: TRBD2
V: TRBV27
size: NA
CDR3: CASSSGLITGELFF
DNA: TGTGCCAGCAGTTCGGGACTAATCACCGGGGAGCTGTTTTTT

J: TRBJ2-1
D: TRBD2
V: TRBV30
size: once
CDR3: CAWSVVSGGYNEQFF
DNA: TGTGCCTGGAGTGTAGTGAGCGGGGGGTACAATGAGCAGTTCTTC

J: TRBJ2-1
D: TRBD2
V: TRBV5-1
size: NA
CDR3: CASSSVVAGANNEQFF
DNA: TGCGCCAGCAGCTCCGTGGTAGCGGGGGCTAACAATGAGCAGTTCTTC

J: TRBJ1-2
D: TRBD1
V: TRBV27
size: NA
CDR3: CASSPTRDRGKVNYGYTF
DNA: TGTGCCAGCAGTCCAACCCGGGACAGGGGAAAGGTTAACTATGGCTACACCTTC

J: TRBJ2-6
D: NA
V: TRBV7-6
size: NA
CDR3: CASSSSGANVLTF
DNA: TGTGCCAGCAGCTCGTCTGGGGCCAACGTCCTGACTTTC

J: TRBJ2-2
D: NA
V: TRBV9
size: NA
CDR3: CASSVYPSPEENTGELFF
DNA: TGTGCCAGCAGCGTATATCCGAGCCCCGAAGAGAACACCGGGGAGCTGTTTTTT

J: TRBJ2-6
D: TRBD1
V: TRBV6-1
size: NA
CDR3: CASSDRDRAITGANVLTF
DNA: TGTGCCAGCAGTGACCGAGACAGGGCCATTACGGGGGCCAACGTCCTGACTTTC

J: TRBJ2-7
D: TRBD1
V: TRBV4-3
size: few
CDR3: CASSQQRTGSYEQYF
DNA: TGCGCCAGCAGCCAACAACGGACAGGTTCCTACGAGCAGTACTTC

J: TRBJ1-5
D: NA
V: TRBV19
size: NA
CDR3: CASSIAPNQPQHF
DNA: TGTGCCAGTAGTATAGCCCCCAATCAGCCCCAGCATTTT

J: TRBJ2-7
D: NA
V: TRBV5-6
size: NA
CDR3: CASSFGRDPYEQYF
DNA: TGTGCCAGCAGCTTCGGCAGGGACCCCTACGAGCAGTACTTC

J: TRBJ2-7
D: TRBD1
V: TRBV2
size: NA
CDR3: CASTTGANSYEQYF
DNA: TGTGCCAGCACGACAGGGGCTAACTCCTACGAGCAGTACTTC

J: TRBJ2-7
D: NA
V: TRBV11-2
size: NA
CDR3: CASSLGGNSYEQYF
DNA: TGTGCCAGCAGCTTGGGCGGGAACTCCTACGAGCAGTACTTC

J: TRBJ1-1
D: NA
V: TRBV28
size: NA
CDR3: CASSLGGDGTEAFF
DNA: TGTGCCAGCAGTTTAGGGGGGGACGGCACTGAAGCTTTCTTT

J: TRBJ2-7
D: NA
V: TRBV7-6
size: NA
CDR3: CASSLGVPSYEQYF
DNA: TGTGCCAGCAGCCTGGGGGTCCCATCCTACGAGCAGTACTTC

J: TRBJ2-1
D: TRBD2
V: TRBV6-4
size: NA
CDR3: CASKERGQSSEQFF
DNA: TGTGCCAGCAAGGAGCGGGGGCAATCGTCTGAGCAGTTCTTC